This T cell receptor (beta chain) originates from a study of cytomegalovirus exposure and HLA in healthy donors. Study information: The 120 validation repertoires were produced on the same platform as the approximately 670 repertoires of the first cohort. This was reported in a later analysis. Study outcomes and limitations: Many donors carried some public TCRs, although rarity characterized most TCR sequences. According to the study, roughly 160 TCR beta chains were cytomegalovirus-associated.

Here immunoSEQ multiplex PCR was the method, and the copy in TCRdb shows in-frame clones only, minus some. The sample consists of some 200,000 clones, roughly 84% of them appearing once. Points on this clone: Its matching antigen is unknown.

V lost 5 bases to trimming and J lost 3 bases, with 16 bases between them. Germline loops: CDR1 SGHAT, CDR2 FQNNGV. The CDR3 has 15 amino acids. This clonotype was obtained from a woman younger than 30 in good health and CMV-seropositive. Sequenced input: PBMCs. This chain connects TRBV11-2 to TRBJ1-2; possibly TRBD1 for D (6 bases). The CDR3, as DNA: TGTGCCAGCAGCCCCGCCAGGGGCGCGTACTATGGCTACACCTTC. It encodes CASSPARGAYYGYTF.